The entry below describes one T cell receptor (beta chain). Its cognate antigen is unknown. This sample is part of a study of T cells in Graves' hyperthyroidism and ophthalmopathy. The CDR3 totals 15 residues. The V gene's germline CDR1 is LNHDA and CDR2 SQIVND (reference sequence). V lost 5 bases, J lost 1 base, and 11 bases lay in between. Using RNA transcripts as the source, TCR beta CDR3 regions were amplified. The HTBI primer set was used in a first-round RT-PCR of the TCR CDR3. TCRdb analysed the multiplex PCR reads with MiXCR anew, one entry per CDR3 protein. The data contain 400,000 to 550,000 distinct CDR3 sequences, about 24% of them singletons. Study results and caveats: The model made its ophthalmopathy prediction, and onset followed a median around 6.5 months later.

Inclusion characteristics of ophthalmopathy patients comprised a Clinical Activity Score of at least 3, a NOSPECS grade of at least 4, and duration under 3 months. The study excluded patients with uncontrolled infection, other autoimmune disease, pregnancy or lactation. On the basis of clinical symptoms, serum thyroxine and TRAb, thyroid ultrasound and orbital computed tomography, diagnoses were made. This clonotype originated in a woman aged 25 to 39 with Graves' ophthalmopathy. Input material: blood. The chain recombines TRBV19 with TRBJ2-2; the D is unclear. CDR3 region: CASSPLERNTGELFF. In DNA form, the CDR3 reads TGTGCCAGTAGTCCACTCGAGCGGAACACCGGGGAGCTGTTTTTT.